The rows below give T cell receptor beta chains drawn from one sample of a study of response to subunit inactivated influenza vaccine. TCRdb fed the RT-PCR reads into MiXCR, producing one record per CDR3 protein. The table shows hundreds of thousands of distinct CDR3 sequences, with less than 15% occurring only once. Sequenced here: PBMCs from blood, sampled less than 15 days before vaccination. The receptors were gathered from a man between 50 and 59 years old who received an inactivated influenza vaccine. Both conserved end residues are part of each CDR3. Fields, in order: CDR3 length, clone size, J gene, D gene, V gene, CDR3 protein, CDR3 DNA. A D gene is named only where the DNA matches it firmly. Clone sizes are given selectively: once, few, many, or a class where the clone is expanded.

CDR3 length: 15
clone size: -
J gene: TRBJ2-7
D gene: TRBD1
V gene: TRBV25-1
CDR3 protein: CASSPTRGRFDEQYF
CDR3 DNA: TGTGCCAGCAGCCCAACCAGGGGGCGCTTTGACGAGCAGTACTTC

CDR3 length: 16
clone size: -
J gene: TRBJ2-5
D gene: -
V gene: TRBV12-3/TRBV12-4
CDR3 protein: CASSPKSISRLETQYF
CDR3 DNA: TGTGCCAGCAGTCCAAAATCCATTAGCCGCCTAGAGACCCAGTACTTC

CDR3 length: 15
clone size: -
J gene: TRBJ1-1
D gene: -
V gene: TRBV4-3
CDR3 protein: CASSQNSLMNTEAFF
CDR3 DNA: TGCGCCAGCAGCCAAAACAGCCTCATGAACACTGAAGCTTTCTTT

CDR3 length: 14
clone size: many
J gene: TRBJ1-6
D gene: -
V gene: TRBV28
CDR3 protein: CASSLGDDNSPLHF
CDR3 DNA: TGTGCCAGCAGTCTAGGGGACGATAATTCACCCCTCCACTTT

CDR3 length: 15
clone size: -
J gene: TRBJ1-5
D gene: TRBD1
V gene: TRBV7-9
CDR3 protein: CASSKTGDSNQPQHF
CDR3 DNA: TGTGCCAGCAGCAAGACAGGGGATAGCAATCAGCCCCAGCATTTT

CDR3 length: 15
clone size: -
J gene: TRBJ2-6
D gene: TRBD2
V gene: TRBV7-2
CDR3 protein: CASSLGLAGGGVLTF
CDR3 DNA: TGTGCCAGCAGCTTAGGACTAGCGGGAGGTGGCGTCCTGACTTTC

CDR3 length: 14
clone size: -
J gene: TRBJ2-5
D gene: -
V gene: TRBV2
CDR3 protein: CASSEFPGDETQYF
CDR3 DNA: TGTGCCAGCAGTGAATTTCCAGGGGATGAGACCCAGTACTTC

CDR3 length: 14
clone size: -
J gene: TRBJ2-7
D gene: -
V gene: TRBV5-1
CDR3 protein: CASAGGQDSIEQYF
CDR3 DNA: TGCGCCAGCGCGGGGGGACAGGACTCGATTGAGCAGTACTTC

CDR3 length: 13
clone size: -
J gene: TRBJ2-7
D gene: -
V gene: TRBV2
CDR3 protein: CASSFGIFYEQYF
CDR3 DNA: TGTGCCAGCAGTTTCGGGATATTCTACGAGCAGTACTTC

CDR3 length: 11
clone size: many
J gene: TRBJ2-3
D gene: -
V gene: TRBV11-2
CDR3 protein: CASSWGDTQYF
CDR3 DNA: TGTGCCAGCAGCTGGGGAGATACGCAGTATTTT

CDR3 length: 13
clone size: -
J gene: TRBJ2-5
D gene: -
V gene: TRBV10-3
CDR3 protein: CAISAQGKETQYF
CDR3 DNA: TGTGCCATCAGTGCACAGGGTAAAGAGACCCAGTACTTC

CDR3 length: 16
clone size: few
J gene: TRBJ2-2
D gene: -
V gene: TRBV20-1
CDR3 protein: CSARDKEGLNTGELFF
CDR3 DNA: TGCAGTGCTAGAGATAAAGAGGGACTCAACACCGGGGAGCTGTTTTTT

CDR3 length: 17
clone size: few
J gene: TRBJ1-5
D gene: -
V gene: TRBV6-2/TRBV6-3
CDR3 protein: CASSYEVGQSSYQPQHF
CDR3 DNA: TGTGCCAGCAGTTACGAGGTTGGACAGTCCTCCTACCAGCCCCAGCATTTT

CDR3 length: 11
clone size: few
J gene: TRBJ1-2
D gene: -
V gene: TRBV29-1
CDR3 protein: CSGQTSYGYTF
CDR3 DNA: TGCAGCGGCCAAACCAGTTATGGCTACACCTTC

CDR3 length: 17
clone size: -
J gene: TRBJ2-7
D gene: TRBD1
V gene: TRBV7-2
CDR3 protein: CASSLGRDRVSSYEQYF
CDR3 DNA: TGTGCCAGCAGCTTAGGTCGGGACAGGGTAAGCTCCTACGAGCAGTACTTC

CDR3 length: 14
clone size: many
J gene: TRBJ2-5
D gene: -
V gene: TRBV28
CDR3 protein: CASSTPPSQETQYF
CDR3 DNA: TGTGCCAGCAGTACCCCCCCTTCCCAAGAGACCCAGTACTTC

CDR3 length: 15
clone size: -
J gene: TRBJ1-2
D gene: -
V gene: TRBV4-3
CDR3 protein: CASSQQLWEVYGYTF
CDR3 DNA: TGCGCCAGCAGCCAACAACTTTGGGAGGTTTATGGCTACACCTTC

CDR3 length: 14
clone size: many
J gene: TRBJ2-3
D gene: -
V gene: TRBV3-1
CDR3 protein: CASTPGGGTDTQYF
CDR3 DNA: TGTGCCAGCACCCCGGGGGGCGGTACAGATACGCAGTATTTT

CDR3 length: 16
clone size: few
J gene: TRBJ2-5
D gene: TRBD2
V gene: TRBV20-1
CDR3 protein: CSASPHSGGDQETQYF
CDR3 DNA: TGCAGTGCTAGCCCACATAGCGGGGGGGATCAAGAGACCCAGTACTTC

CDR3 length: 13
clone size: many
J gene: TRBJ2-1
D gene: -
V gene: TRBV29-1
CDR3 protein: CSGDIPSYNEQFF
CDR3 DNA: TGCAGCGGGGACATCCCCTCCTACAATGAGCAGTTCTTC

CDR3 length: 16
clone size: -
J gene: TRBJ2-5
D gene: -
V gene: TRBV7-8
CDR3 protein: CASSNPARRVRETQYF
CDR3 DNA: TGTGCCAGCAGCAACCCCGCGAGGAGGGTGCGAGAGACCCAGTACTTC

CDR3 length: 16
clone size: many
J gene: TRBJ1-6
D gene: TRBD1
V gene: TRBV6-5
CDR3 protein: CASSYWGTENNSPLHF
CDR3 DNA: TGTGCCAGCAGTTACTGGGGGACAGAGAATAATTCACCCCTCCACTTT

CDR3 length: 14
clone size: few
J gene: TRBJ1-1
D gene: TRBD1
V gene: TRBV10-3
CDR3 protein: CAIRLGQGNTEAFF
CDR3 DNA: TGTGCCATCAGACTGGGACAGGGTAACACTGAAGCTTTCTTT

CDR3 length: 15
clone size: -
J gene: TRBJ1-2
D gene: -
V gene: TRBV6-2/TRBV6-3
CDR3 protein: CASRLTTGTNYGYTF
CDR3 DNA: TGTGCCAGCAGATTAACGACAGGCACTAACTATGGCTACACCTTC

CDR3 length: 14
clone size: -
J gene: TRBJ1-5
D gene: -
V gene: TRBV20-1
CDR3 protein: CSARDPLANQPQHF
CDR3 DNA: TGCAGTGCTAGGGATCCCCTTGCGAATCAGCCCCAGCATTTT

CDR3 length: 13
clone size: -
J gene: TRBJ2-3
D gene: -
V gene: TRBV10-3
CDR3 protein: CANRAGQGDTQYF
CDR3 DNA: TGTGCCAATAGAGCGGGACAAGGAGATACGCAGTATTTT

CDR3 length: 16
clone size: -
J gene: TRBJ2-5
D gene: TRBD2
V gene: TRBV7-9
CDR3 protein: CASSFGPVAGGETQYF
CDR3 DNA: TGTGCCAGCAGCTTCGGGCCCGTAGCGGGGGGGGAGACCCAGTACTTC

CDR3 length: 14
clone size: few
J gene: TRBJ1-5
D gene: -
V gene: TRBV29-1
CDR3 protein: CSVGGRGSNQPQHF
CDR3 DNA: TGCAGCGTTGGGGGGCGGGGGAGCAATCAGCCCCAGCATTTT

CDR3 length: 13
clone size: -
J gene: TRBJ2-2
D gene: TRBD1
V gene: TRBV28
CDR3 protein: CAGGTGYTGELFF
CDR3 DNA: TGTGCCGGCGGGACAGGGTACACCGGGGAGCTGTTTTTT

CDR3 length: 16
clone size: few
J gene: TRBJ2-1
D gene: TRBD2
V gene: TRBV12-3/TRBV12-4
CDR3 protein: CASSFWLAGTNNEQFF
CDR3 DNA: TGTGCCAGCAGTTTCTGGCTAGCGGGGACAAACAATGAGCAGTTCTTC

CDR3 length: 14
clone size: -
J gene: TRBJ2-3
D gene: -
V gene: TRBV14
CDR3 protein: CASSQDQLRNTQYF
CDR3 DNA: TGTGCCAGCAGCCAAGATCAGCTCAGGAATACGCAGTATTTT